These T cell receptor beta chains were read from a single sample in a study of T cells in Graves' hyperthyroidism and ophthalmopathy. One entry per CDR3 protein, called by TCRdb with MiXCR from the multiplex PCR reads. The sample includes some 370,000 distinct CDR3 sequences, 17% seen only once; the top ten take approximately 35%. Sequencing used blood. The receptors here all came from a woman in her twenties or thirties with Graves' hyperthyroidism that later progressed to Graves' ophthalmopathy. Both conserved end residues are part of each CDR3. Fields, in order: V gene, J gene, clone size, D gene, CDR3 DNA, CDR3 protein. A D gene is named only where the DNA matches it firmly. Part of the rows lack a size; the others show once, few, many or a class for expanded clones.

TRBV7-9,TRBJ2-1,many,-,TGTGCCAGCAGCTTAGCGGGGGGGCGACGGGGCGGCTCCTACAATGAGCAGTTCTTC,CASSLAGGRRGGSYNEQFF
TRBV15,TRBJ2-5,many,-,TGTGCCACCAGCAGAGCTTGGGTTGATAGAGGAGAGACCCAGTACTTC,CATSRAWVDRGETQYF
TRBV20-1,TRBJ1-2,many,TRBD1,TGCAGTGCTAGCGGGACAGTAAATGGCTACACCTTC,CSASGTVNGYTF
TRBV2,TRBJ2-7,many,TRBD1,TGTGCCAGCAGGACAGGGGGCTACGAGCAGTACTTC,CASRTGGYEQYF
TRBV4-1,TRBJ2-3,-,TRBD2,TGCGCCAGCAGCCAAGTGTCGGCGGGAGTCGGCTCAGATACGCAGTATTTT,CASSQVSAGVGSDTQYF
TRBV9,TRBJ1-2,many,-,TGTGCCAGCAGCGTGGGGCAGGGCCTTCCTCATGGCTACACCTTC,CASSVGQGLPHGYTF
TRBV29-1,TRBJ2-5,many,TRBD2,TGCAGCGTCGAACTAGCGGACCAAGAGACCCAGTACTTC,CSVELADQETQYF
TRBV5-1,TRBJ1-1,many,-,TGCGCCAGCAGCTTGGCCCCGTATAGGTACGGGGTGAACACTGAAGCTTTCTTT,CASSLAPYRYGVNTEAFF
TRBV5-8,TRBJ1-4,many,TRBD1,TGTGCCAGCAGCTTGGGACAGGGACGATACGAAAAACTGTTTTTT,CASSLGQGRYEKLFF
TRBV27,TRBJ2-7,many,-,TGTGCCAGCAGTTTATCGCGTGTGTCTAGCAGGTCGTACGAGCAGTACTTC,CASSLSRVSSRSYEQYF
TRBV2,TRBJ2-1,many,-,TGTGCCAGCAGTTTGGCAGGGTATGACAATGAGCAGTTCTTC,CASSLAGYDNEQFF
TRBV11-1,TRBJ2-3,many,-,TGTGCCAGCAGCTTCTTTGGGACAGATACGCAGTATTTT,CASSFFGTDTQYF
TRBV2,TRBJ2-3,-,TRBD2,TGTGTCAGCATTGGAGGACTAGCGGGAGGTAATACGCAGTATTTT,CVSIGGLAGGNTQYF
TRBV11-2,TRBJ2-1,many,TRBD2,TGTGCCAGCAGCTTCTTTTTTTCGGGAGGAGGGTACAATGAGCAGTTCTTC,CASSFFFSGGGYNEQFF
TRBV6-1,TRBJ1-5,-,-,TGTGCCAGCAGTGACAGGTTTGTAGGGAATCAGCCCCAGCATTTT,CASSDRFVGNQPQHF
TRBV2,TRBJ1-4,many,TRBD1,TGTGCCAGCAGCAAGTCACACCCGGGACAGGGGAATGAAAAACTGTTTTTT,CASSKSHPGQGNEKLFF
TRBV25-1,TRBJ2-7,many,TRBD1,TGTGCCAGCAGTACCTATCCGGGACAGGGGATCACCTACGAGCAGTACTTC,CASSTYPGQGITYEQYF
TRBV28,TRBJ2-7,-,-,TGTGCCAGCAGCGTTACAGGCGCATCATCCTACGAGCAGTACTTC,CASSVTGASSYEQYF
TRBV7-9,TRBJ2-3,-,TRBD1,TGTGCCAGCAGCCTAGGACGGACAGGGGCAGATACGCAGTATTTT,CASSLGRTGADTQYF